A selection of T cell receptor beta chains follows, all from one sample in a study of blood T cell repertoires in COVID-19. Sequenced by immunoSEQ multiplex PCR; TCRdb stores in-frame clones only, minus some. The table lists approximately 150,000 clones, around 83% of them singletons. The specimen sequenced was peripheral blood. These receptors were collected from a woman aged 55-70 years with acute or convalescent COVID-19. Both conserved end residues are part of each CDR3. D genes are given only for firm matches. A row's size may be missing; if present it is once, few, many or a size class.

v_gene: TRBV2; d_gene: .; abundance: .; j_gene: TRBJ2-2; CDR3aa: CASSAARGTGELFF; CDR3nt: TGTGCCAGCAGTGCTGCCAGGGGAACCGGGGAGCTGTTTTTT
v_gene: TRBV5-6; d_gene: .; abundance: .; j_gene: TRBJ2-3; CDR3aa: CASSTGTVTDTQYF; CDR3nt: TGTGCCAGCAGCACCGGGACTGTCACAGATACGCAGTATTTT
v_gene: TRBV6-1; d_gene: .; abundance: .; j_gene: TRBJ1-4; CDR3aa: CASSEDEANEKLFF; CDR3nt: TGTGCCAGCAGTGAAGACGAGGCTAATGAAAAACTGTTTTTT
v_gene: TRBV2; d_gene: .; abundance: .; j_gene: TRBJ2-3; CDR3aa: CASTSTDTQYF; CDR3nt: TGTGCCAGCACTAGCACAGATACGCAGTATTTT
v_gene: TRBV3-1/TRBV3-2; d_gene: .; abundance: .; j_gene: TRBJ2-7; CDR3aa: CASSQDRQGWNEQYF; CDR3nt: TGTGCCAGCAGCCAAGATCGGCAGGGTTGGAACGAGCAGTACTTC
v_gene: TRBV28; d_gene: TRBD1; abundance: few; j_gene: TRBJ1-2; CDR3aa: CASTLKQGANYGYTF; CDR3nt: TGTGCCAGCACGCTAAAACAGGGGGCCAACTATGGCTACACCTTC
v_gene: TRBV10-3; d_gene: TRBD1; abundance: .; j_gene: TRBJ1-5; CDR3aa: CATGTGVGSQPQHF; CDR3nt: TGTGCCACGGGGACAGGGGTTGGATCTCAGCCCCAGCATTTT
v_gene: TRBV9; d_gene: .; abundance: .; j_gene: TRBJ2-1; CDR3aa: CASSAPSHSDEQFF; CDR3nt: TGTGCCAGCAGCGCACCCTCCCACTCCGATGAGCAGTTCTTC
v_gene: TRBV6-6; d_gene: .; abundance: .; j_gene: TRBJ1-5; CDR3aa: CASSPRGSNQPQHF; CDR3nt: TGTGCCAGCAGCCCCCGGGGAAGCAATCAGCCCCAGCATTTT
v_gene: TRBV27; d_gene: .; abundance: .; j_gene: TRBJ1-1; CDR3aa: CASSPGGPTRGAFF; CDR3nt: TGTGCCAGCAGTCCCGGAGGACCGACCCGAGGAGCTTTCTTT
v_gene: TRBV27; d_gene: .; abundance: .; j_gene: TRBJ1-5; CDR3aa: CASKTGGDQPQHF; CDR3nt: TGTGCCAGCAAGACAGGAGGTGATCAGCCCCAGCATTTT
v_gene: TRBV23-1; d_gene: .; abundance: .; j_gene: TRBJ2-1; CDR3aa: CASSHIPFNEQFF; CDR3nt: TGCGCCAGCAGTCATATCCCGTTCAATGAGCAGTTCTTC
v_gene: TRBV21-1; d_gene: .; abundance: .; j_gene: TRBJ1-6; CDR3aa: CASSNSGEASCSPLHF; CDR3nt: TGTGCCAGCAGCAATTCGGGGGAGGCTAGCTGTTCACCCCTCCACTTT
v_gene: TRBV6-5; d_gene: .; abundance: .; j_gene: TRBJ1-2; CDR3aa: CASRGTNYGYTF; CDR3nt: TGTGCCAGCAGGGGGACAAACTATGGCTACACCTTC
v_gene: TRBV18; d_gene: TRBD1; abundance: .; j_gene: TRBJ1-3; CDR3aa: CASSPLPRTGSGNTIYF; CDR3nt: TGTGCCAGCTCACCACTCCCGCGGACAGGCTCTGGAAACACCATATATTTT
v_gene: TRBV6-2/TRBV6-3; d_gene: .; abundance: .; j_gene: TRBJ2-3; CDR3aa: CASSTDRGTDTQYF; CDR3nt: TGTGCCAGCAGTACGGACAGAGGCACAGATACGCAGTATTTT
v_gene: TRBV2; d_gene: .; abundance: .; j_gene: TRBJ2-7; CDR3aa: CAILDRTTYEQYF; CDR3nt: TGTGCCATCTTGGACAGGACTACCTACGAGCAGTACTTC
v_gene: TRBV25-1; d_gene: .; abundance: .; j_gene: TRBJ2-2; CDR3aa: CASSATGLTGELFF; CDR3nt: TGTGCCAGCAGTGCAACAGGGCTCACCGGGGAGCTGTTTTTT
v_gene: TRBV11-3; d_gene: TRBD1; abundance: .; j_gene: TRBJ2-2; CDR3aa: CASSPHLGQGAHTGELFF; CDR3nt: TGTGCCAGCAGCCCTCACCTCGGACAGGGGGCGCACACCGGGGAGCTGTTTTTT
v_gene: TRBV5-1; d_gene: TRBD2; abundance: .; j_gene: TRBJ2-7; CDR3aa: CASSLETSGAYEQYF; CDR3nt: TGCGCCAGCAGCTTGGAGACTAGCGGCGCCTACGAGCAGTACTTC
v_gene: TRBV5-4; d_gene: TRBD1; abundance: .; j_gene: TRBJ2-1; CDR3aa: CASSHDRDNEQFF; CDR3nt: TGTGCCAGCAGCCATGACAGGGACAATGAGCAGTTCTTC
v_gene: TRBV4-1; d_gene: TRBD1; abundance: .; j_gene: TRBJ2-1; CDR3aa: CASSPTWTGGAGNEQFF; CDR3nt: TGCGCCAGCAGCCCGACTTGGACAGGGGGCGCGGGAAATGAGCAGTTCTTC
v_gene: TRBV7-9; d_gene: .; abundance: .; j_gene: TRBJ1-1; CDR3aa: CASIKGGSTEAFF; CDR3nt: TGTGCCAGCATCAAGGGAGGGAGCACTGAAGCTTTCTTT
v_gene: TRBV7-9; d_gene: TRBD1; abundance: few; j_gene: TRBJ1-5; CDR3aa: CASSAGTGVYQPQHF; CDR3nt: TGTGCCAGCAGCGCAGGGACAGGGGTATATCAGCCCCAGCATTTT
v_gene: TRBV6-5; d_gene: TRBD1; abundance: .; j_gene: TRBJ2-1; CDR3aa: CATTRDSPYNEQFF; CDR3nt: TGTGCCACTACTAGGGACAGCCCCTACAATGAGCAGTTCTTC
v_gene: TRBV7-9; d_gene: .; abundance: .; j_gene: TRBJ2-2; CDR3aa: CASSLGTAAGELFF; CDR3nt: TGTGCCAGCAGCTTAGGGACAGCCGCCGGGGAGCTGTTTTTT
v_gene: TRBV27; d_gene: TRBD2; abundance: .; j_gene: TRBJ2-1; CDR3aa: CASSPLTGVHSGGFYNEQFF; CDR3nt: TGTGCCAGCAGTCCACTCACAGGGGTTCATAGCGGGGGGTTTTACAATGAGCAGTTCTTC
v_gene: TRBV7-2; d_gene: .; abundance: .; j_gene: TRBJ1-1; CDR3aa: CASSLQGPLKVGAFF; CDR3nt: TGTGCCAGCAGCTTACAGGGGCCCTTGAAGGTTGGAGCTTTCTTT
v_gene: TRBV7-9; d_gene: .; abundance: .; j_gene: TRBJ1-2; CDR3aa: CASSTSGELPRGYTF; CDR3nt: TGTGCCAGCAGCACGTCGGGAGAGCTTCCCCGGGGCTACACCTTC
v_gene: TRBV19; d_gene: TRBD1; abundance: once; j_gene: TRBJ1-2; CDR3aa: CASSMTGKGGYGYTF; CDR3nt: TGTGCCAGTAGTATGACAGGGAAGGGGGGCTATGGCTACACCTTC
v_gene: TRBV12-3/TRBV12-4; d_gene: TRBD1; abundance: .; j_gene: TRBJ2-7; CDR3aa: CASSQLGQGQYF; CDR3nt: TGTGCCAGCAGTCAGTTGGGACAGGGGCAGTACTTC
v_gene: TRBV19; d_gene: TRBD1; abundance: .; j_gene: TRBJ2-1; CDR3aa: CASSITQGALPNEQFF; CDR3nt: TGTGCCAGTAGCATAACCCAGGGGGCCCTTCCCAATGAGCAGTTCTTC
v_gene: TRBV5-6; d_gene: TRBD1; abundance: .; j_gene: TRBJ1-4; CDR3aa: CASRGQHNEKLFF; CDR3nt: TGTGCCAGCAGGGGACAGCATAATGAAAAACTGTTTTTT
v_gene: TRBV28; d_gene: .; abundance: once; j_gene: TRBJ1-2; CDR3aa: CASWTDSPYGYTF; CDR3nt: TGTGCCAGCTGGACCGACAGCCCCTATGGCTACACCTTC
v_gene: TRBV6-6; d_gene: TRBD1; abundance: .; j_gene: TRBJ2-2; CDR3aa: CASSARQGSTGELFF; CDR3nt: TGTGCCAGCAGTGCTCGACAGGGAAGCACCGGGGAGCTGTTTTTT
v_gene: TRBV6-2/TRBV6-3; d_gene: .; abundance: once; j_gene: TRBJ2-3; CDR3aa: CASSYPTSPRVDTQYF; CDR3nt: TGTGCCAGCAGTTACCCGACTTCCCCGCGGGTAGATACGCAGTATTTT
v_gene: TRBV9; d_gene: TRBD1; abundance: .; j_gene: TRBJ2-5; CDR3aa: CASTKTGVAQETQYF; CDR3nt: TGTGCCAGCACTAAAACAGGGGTGGCACAAGAGACCCAGTACTTC
v_gene: TRBV28; d_gene: .; abundance: .; j_gene: TRBJ1-2; CDR3aa: CASTPGQNYGYTF; CDR3nt: TGTGCCAGCACCCCCGGACAGAACTATGGCTACACCTTC
v_gene: TRBV28; d_gene: TRBD1; abundance: .; j_gene: TRBJ2-7; CDR3aa: CASSPPGQGPGEQYF; CDR3nt: TGTGCCAGCAGTCCGCCGGGACAGGGGCCCGGCGAGCAGTACTTC
v_gene: TRBV5-6; d_gene: TRBD1; abundance: once; j_gene: TRBJ1-5; CDR3aa: CASSLRQGMNQPQHF; CDR3nt: TGTGCCAGCAGCTTGCGACAGGGAATGAATCAGCCCCAGCATTTT
v_gene: TRBV6-5; d_gene: TRBD1; abundance: many; j_gene: TRBJ1-2; CDR3aa: CASSYLATGGRGGYTF; CDR3nt: TGTGCCAGCAGTTACCTGGCCACAGGGGGCAGGGGTGGCTACACCTTC
v_gene: TRBV12-3/TRBV12-4; d_gene: TRBD2; abundance: .; j_gene: TRBJ2-7; CDR3aa: CASRLAGTPEQYF; CDR3nt: TGTGCCAGCCGACTAGCGGGGACCCCCGAGCAGTACTTC
v_gene: TRBV28; d_gene: .; abundance: .; j_gene: TRBJ1-2; CDR3aa: CASTQTGSYGYTF; CDR3nt: TGTGCCAGCACCCAGACAGGATCATATGGCTACACCTTC
v_gene: TRBV6-1; d_gene: TRBD1; abundance: once; j_gene: TRBJ1-1; CDR3aa: CASSERYRGRTEAFF; CDR3nt: TGTGCCAGCAGTGAACGTTACAGGGGGCGGACTGAAGCTTTCTTT
v_gene: TRBV5-1; d_gene: TRBD2; abundance: .; j_gene: TRBJ2-2; CDR3aa: CASSPAGGPLWELFF; CDR3nt: TGCGCCAGCAGCCCAGCGGGGGGGCCGTTGTGGGAGCTGTTTTTT
v_gene: TRBV18; d_gene: TRBD2; abundance: .; j_gene: TRBJ2-3; CDR3aa: CASSPPGGGLTDTQYF; CDR3nt: TGTGCCAGCTCACCCCCCGGGGGGGGCCTCACAGATACGCAGTATTTT
v_gene: TRBV6-5; d_gene: TRBD1; abundance: .; j_gene: TRBJ1-3; CDR3aa: CASKGAAGNTIYF; CDR3nt: TGTGCCAGCAAGGGGGCCGCTGGAAACACCATATATTTT
v_gene: TRBV6-1; d_gene: .; abundance: .; j_gene: TRBJ1-2; CDR3aa: CASSDGPTAYGYTF; CDR3nt: TGTGCCAGCAGTGATGGGCCTACTGCTTATGGCTACACCTTC
v_gene: TRBV7-8; d_gene: .; abundance: .; j_gene: TRBJ2-6; CDR3aa: CASSPLQSGANVLTF; CDR3nt: TGTGCCAGCAGCCCCCTGCAGTCCGGGGCCAACGTCCTGACTTTC
v_gene: TRBV4-1; d_gene: TRBD2; abundance: .; j_gene: TRBJ2-1; CDR3aa: CASSQDTGTSSYNEQFF; CDR3nt: TGCGCCAGCAGCCAAGATACGGGGACTAGCTCCTACAATGAGCAGTTCTTC
v_gene: TRBV5-1; d_gene: TRBD2; abundance: .; j_gene: TRBJ2-3; CDR3aa: CASSLAGGGATDTQYF; CDR3nt: TGCGCCAGCAGCTTGGCTGGCGGGGGGGCCACAGATACGCAGTATTTT
v_gene: TRBV11-3; d_gene: TRBD2; abundance: .; j_gene: TRBJ2-1; CDR3aa: CASSLGLADYNEQFF; CDR3nt: TGTGCCAGCAGCTTGGGACTAGCGGATTACAATGAGCAGTTCTTC
v_gene: TRBV6-1; d_gene: TRBD2; abundance: .; j_gene: TRBJ2-1; CDR3aa: CASSEDGTRGYNEQFF; CDR3nt: TGTGCCAGCAGTGAAGACGGGACTAGGGGATACAATGAGCAGTTCTTC
v_gene: TRBV11-3; d_gene: .; abundance: .; j_gene: TRBJ2-7; CDR3aa: CASSLDQKQPYEQYF; CDR3nt: TGTGCCAGCAGCTTAGATCAAAAACAGCCCTACGAGCAGTACTTC
v_gene: TRBV21-1; d_gene: .; abundance: .; j_gene: TRBJ2-1; CDR3aa: CASNRWGRDRESSYNEQFF; CDR3nt: TGTGCCAGCAACCGTTGGGGCCGAGACAGGGAATCTTCCTACAATGAGCAGTTCTTC